The rows below give T cell receptor beta chains drawn from one sample of a study of T-cell memory formation after mild COVID-19. TCRdb reprocessed the 5' RACE reads via MiXCR and lists one record per CDR3 protein. The table includes fewer than 650,000 distinct CDR3 sequences, roughly 22% detected once. What was sequenced was PBMCs or a T cell subset sorted from them (not recorded which). The receptor set was obtained from an adult woman who had mild COVID-19 (a few samples of this study predate the infection). Cell type and time point are not known. Each CDR3 is given without its conserved first and last residue.

TRBJ2-1	TRBV24-1	ATSDSNRGIEQF
TRBJ1-3	TRBV14	ASSQWMGPDLNTIY
TRBJ2-2	TRBV5-6	ASSLGTSGYTGELF
TRBJ1-6	TRBV20-1	SASRDRDSPLH
TRBJ1-2	TRBV7-2	ASSFNPGAPNYGYT
TRBJ1-3	TRBV13	ASSQEKGSGNTIY
TRBJ1-3	TRBV20-1	SAQVGSAGGTIY
TRBJ1-2	TRBV7-6	ASSLGGGTGTVGGDGYT
TRBJ2-7	TRBV29-1	SVPGERESYEQY
TRBJ2-3	TRBV7-9	ASSSRDIPRLDTQY
TRBJ2-7	TRBV12-3/TRBV12-4	ASSPTSLYSYEQY
TRBJ2-3	TRBV7-3	ASSSQGPRRIADTQY